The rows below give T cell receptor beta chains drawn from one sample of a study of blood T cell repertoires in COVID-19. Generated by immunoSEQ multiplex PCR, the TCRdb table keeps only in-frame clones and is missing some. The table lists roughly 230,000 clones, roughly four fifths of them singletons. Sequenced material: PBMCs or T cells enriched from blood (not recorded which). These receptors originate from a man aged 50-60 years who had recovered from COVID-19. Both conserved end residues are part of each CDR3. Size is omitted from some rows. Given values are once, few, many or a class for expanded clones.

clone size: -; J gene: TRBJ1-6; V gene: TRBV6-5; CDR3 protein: CASRLDREDSPLHF
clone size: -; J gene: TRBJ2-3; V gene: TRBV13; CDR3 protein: CASSLHGTWDSTDTQYF
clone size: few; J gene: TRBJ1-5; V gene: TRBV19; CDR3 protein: CASSILGGGRNSNQPQHF
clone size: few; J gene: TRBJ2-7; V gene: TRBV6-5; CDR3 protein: CASSLIASYEQYF
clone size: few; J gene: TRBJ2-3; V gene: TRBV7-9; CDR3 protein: CASSLYSDRTDTQYF
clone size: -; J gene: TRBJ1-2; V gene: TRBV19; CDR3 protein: CASRPARGGNYGYTF
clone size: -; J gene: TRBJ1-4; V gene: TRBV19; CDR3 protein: CASSGHTATNEKLFF
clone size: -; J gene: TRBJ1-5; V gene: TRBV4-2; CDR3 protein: CASSPRESNQPQHF
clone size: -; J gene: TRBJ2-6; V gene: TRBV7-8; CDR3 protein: CASRGNSGAGANVLTF
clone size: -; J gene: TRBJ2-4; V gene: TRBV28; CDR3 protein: CASSLGQTLAKNIQYF
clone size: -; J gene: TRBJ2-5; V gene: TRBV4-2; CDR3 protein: CASSQDTSGGGRQETQYF
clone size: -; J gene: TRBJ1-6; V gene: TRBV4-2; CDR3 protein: CASSQDGWGSNSPLHF
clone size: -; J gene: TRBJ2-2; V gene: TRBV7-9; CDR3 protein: CASSLVRLANTGELFF
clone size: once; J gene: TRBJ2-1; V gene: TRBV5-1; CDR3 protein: CASSSGEPYNEQFF
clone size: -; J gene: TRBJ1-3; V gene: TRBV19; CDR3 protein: CASKTVTTGNTIYF
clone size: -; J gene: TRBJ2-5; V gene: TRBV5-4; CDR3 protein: CASSYGLDRETQYF
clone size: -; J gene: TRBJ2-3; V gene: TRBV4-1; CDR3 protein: CASSQDPGSTDTQYF
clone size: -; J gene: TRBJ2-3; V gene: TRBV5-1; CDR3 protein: CASSLRTSGQDTQYF
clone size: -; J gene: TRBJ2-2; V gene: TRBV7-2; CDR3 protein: CASSFSSGLSGTGELFF
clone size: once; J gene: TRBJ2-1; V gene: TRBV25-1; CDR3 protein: CASSDTTPSNEQFF
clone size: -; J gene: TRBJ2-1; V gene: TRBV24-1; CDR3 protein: CATSDLWSSYNEQFF
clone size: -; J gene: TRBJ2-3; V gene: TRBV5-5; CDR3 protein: CASSTITGTDTQYF
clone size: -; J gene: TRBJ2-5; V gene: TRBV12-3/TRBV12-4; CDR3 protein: CASTPGRARTQYF
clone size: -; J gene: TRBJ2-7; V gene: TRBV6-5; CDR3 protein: CASSYNPPGSGYEQYF
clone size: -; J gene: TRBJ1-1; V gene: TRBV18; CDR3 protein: CASSPLTGNTEAFF
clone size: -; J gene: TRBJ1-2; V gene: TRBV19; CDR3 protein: CASSIGTLGGYGYTF
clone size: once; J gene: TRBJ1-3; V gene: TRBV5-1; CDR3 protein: CASSLARQESENTIYF
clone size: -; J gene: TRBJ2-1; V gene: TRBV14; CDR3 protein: CASSHRTGWRSNEQFF
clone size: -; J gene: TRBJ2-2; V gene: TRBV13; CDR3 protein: CASSSGHTRTRSGELFF
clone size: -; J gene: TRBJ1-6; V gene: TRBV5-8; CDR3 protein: CASSLGQGAASPLHF
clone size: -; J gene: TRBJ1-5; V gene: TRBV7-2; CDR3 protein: CASSLAGRAPNQPQHF
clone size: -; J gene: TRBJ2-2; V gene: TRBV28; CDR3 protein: CASSLRTGHTGELFF
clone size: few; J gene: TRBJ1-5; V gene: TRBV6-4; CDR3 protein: CASSYLENQPQHF
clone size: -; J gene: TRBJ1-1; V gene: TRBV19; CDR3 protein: CASSVGRLLTTEAFF
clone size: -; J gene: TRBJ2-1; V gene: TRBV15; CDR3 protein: CATSPQAGRGLEQFF
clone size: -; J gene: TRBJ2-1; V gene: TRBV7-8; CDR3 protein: CASSLGDGRYNEQFF
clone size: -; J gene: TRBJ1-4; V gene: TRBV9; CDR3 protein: CASSVGQVGEKLFF
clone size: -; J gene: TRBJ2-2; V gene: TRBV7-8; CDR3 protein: CASSLAGGTGNTGELFF
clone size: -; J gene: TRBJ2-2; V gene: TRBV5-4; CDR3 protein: CASQPTGTSGRRGFGELFF
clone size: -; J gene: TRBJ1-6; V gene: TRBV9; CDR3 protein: CASSVLRGNSPLHF
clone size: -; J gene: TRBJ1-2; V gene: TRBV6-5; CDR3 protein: CASSWDRRGYTF
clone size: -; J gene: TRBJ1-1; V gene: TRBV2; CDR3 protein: CASSETGGGTEAFF
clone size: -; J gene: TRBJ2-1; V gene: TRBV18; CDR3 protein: CASSPRKRSSYNEQFF
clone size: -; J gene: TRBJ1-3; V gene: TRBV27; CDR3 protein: CASSLEVPTGTGNTIYF
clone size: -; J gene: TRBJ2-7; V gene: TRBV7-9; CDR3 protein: CASTPGSGRPEQYF
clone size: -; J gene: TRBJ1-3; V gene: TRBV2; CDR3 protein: CASSEALTYSGNTIYF
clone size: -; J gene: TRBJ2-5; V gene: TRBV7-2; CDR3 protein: CASSLVGARVQETQYF
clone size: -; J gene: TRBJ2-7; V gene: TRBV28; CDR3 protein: CASRDIYEQYF
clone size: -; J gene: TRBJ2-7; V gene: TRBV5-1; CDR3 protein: CASGTEPYEQYF
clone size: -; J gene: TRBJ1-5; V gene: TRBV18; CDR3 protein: CASSPTDSRQPQHF
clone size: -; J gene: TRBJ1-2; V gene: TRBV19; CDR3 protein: CASSRSAGLGGYTF
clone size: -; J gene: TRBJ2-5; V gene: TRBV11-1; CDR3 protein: CASSPGTNQETQYF
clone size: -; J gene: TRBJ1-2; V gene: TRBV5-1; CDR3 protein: CASSPSDVGGYTF
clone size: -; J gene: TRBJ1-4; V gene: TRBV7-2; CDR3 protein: CASSFQGGTNEKLFF
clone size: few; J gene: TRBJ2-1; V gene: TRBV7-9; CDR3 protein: CASSLVTGEQFF
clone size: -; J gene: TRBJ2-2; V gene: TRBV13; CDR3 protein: CASSLGQGAGELFF
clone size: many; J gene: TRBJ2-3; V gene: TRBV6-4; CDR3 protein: CASSARAGGSGSDTQYF
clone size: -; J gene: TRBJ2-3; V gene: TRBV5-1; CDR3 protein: CASSFLTSGVTDTQYF
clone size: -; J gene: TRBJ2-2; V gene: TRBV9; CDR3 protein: CASRTAGTNTGELFF
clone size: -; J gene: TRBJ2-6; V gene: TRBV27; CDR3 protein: CASSFGGASGANVLTF